This is a list of T cell receptor beta chains from one sample in a study of cytomegalovirus exposure and HLA in healthy donors. Only in-frame clones appear in the TCRdb table, and some are missing; sequencing was by immunoSEQ multiplex PCR. The repertoire holds over 150,000 clones, with roughly 80% as singletons. The sequenced sample was PBMCs. Source of these receptors: a boy under 18 in good health and CMV-seronegative. CDR3s include the opening cysteine and the closing phenylalanine or tryptophan. Fields, in order: D gene, clone size, V gene, J gene, CDR3 protein, CDR3 DNA. A D gene is named only where the DNA matches it firmly. Clone size is given for some rows only: seen once, a few or many times, or a class if the clone is expanded.

>TRBD2|-|TRBV5-4|TRBJ2-5
CASSTTGTKKGTQYF
TGTGCCAGCAGCACGACCGGGACTAAGAAAGGGACCCAGTACTTC
>-|-|TRBV19|TRBJ1-4
CASAGGATNEKLFF
TGTGCCAGTGCGGGGGGTGCAACTAATGAAAAACTGTTTTTT
>-|-|TRBV5-8|TRBJ2-1
CASSLGALYNEQFF
TGTGCCAGCAGCTTGGGGGCTCTCTACAATGAGCAGTTCTTC
>-|-|TRBV11-2|TRBJ2-7
CASSRSGSSYEQYF
TGTGCCAGCAGCCGATCGGGGTCCTCCTACGAGCAGTACTTC
>-|-|TRBV7-2|TRBJ1-2
CASSLPGGANYGYTF
TGTGCCAGCAGCTTACCGGGGGGAGCTAACTATGGCTACACCTTC
>-|-|TRBV4-3|TRBJ1-1
CASSQGGRGAEAFF
TGCGCCAGCAGCCAAGGAGGCAGGGGCGCTGAAGCTTTCTTT
>TRBD2|once|TRBV7-3|TRBJ2-1
CASSSLAGKEFEQFF
TGTGCCAGCAGCTCCCTAGCGGGAAAGGAGTTCGAGCAGTTCTTC
>-|-|TRBV14|TRBJ1-2
CASSPWARGNGYTF
TGTGCCAGCAGCCCATGGGCACGCGGGAATGGCTACACCTTC
>-|-|TRBV6-4|TRBJ2-3
CASSSGSTDTQYF
TGTGCCAGCTCGAGCGGCAGCACAGATACGCAGTATTTT
>TRBD2|-|TRBV29-1|TRBJ2-7
CSAPPVREISHEQYF
TGCAGCGCCCCCCCGGTGCGGGAGATCTCCCACGAGCAGTACTTC
>TRBD1|-|TRBV27|TRBJ1-1
CASSWTGGTEAFF
TGTGCCAGCAGCTGGACAGGGGGGACTGAAGCTTTCTTT
>TRBD1|-|TRBV19|TRBJ2-3
CATQGQVSTDTQYF
TGTGCCACCCAAGGACAGGTGAGCACAGATACGCAGTATTTT
>-|-|TRBV7-9|TRBJ1-2
CASSSNQGLGGYTF
TGTGCCAGCAGCTCAAACCAGGGTCTCGGTGGCTACACCTTC
>-|-|TRBV11-3|TRBJ2-6
CASSFSLSGANVLTF
TGTGCCAGCAGCTTTTCACTCTCTGGGGCCAACGTCCTGACTTTC
>-|-|TRBV19|TRBJ1-2
CASSGYGYTF
TGTGCCAGTAGCGGCTATGGCTACACCTTC
>-|-|TRBV5-4|TRBJ1-2
CASSQRGRDGYTF
TGTGCCAGCAGCCAACGGGGGAGGGATGGCTACACCTTC
>-|-|TRBV2|TRBJ1-1
CASREDSSPEAFF
TGTGCCAGCAGAGAGGACAGCTCCCCCGAAGCTTTCTTT
>-|-|TRBV4-1|TRBJ1-6
CASSQAQGGPLVTLHF
TGCGCCAGCAGCCAGGCACAGGGAGGGCCCCTCGTGACCCTCCACTTT
>TRBD1|-|TRBV30|TRBJ2-7
CAWGQGDYEQYF
TGTGCCTGGGGACAGGGGGACTACGAGCAGTACTTC
>-|-|TRBV7-6|TRBJ2-2
CASSLAESTGELFF
TGTGCCAGCAGCTTAGCAGAGTCCACCGGGGAGCTGTTTTTT
>-|once|TRBV5-1|TRBJ1-4
CASSADSYTGEKLFF
TGCGCCAGCAGCGCAGACTCTTATACGGGGGAAAAACTGTTTTTT
>TRBD1|-|TRBV6-6|TRBJ2-7
CASSYGQGHYEQYF
TGTGCCAGCAGTTACGGACAGGGACACTACGAGCAGTACTTC
>-|few|TRBV6-1|TRBJ2-2
CASIVGEFTGELFF
TGTGCCAGCATTGTCGGGGAATTCACCGGGGAGCTGTTTTTT
>-|-|TRBV19|TRBJ2-2
CASKGTSNTGELFF
TGTGCCAGTAAGGGGACATCTAACACCGGGGAGCTGTTTTTT
>-|-|TRBV4-1|TRBJ2-5
CASSHPSTGRQETQYF
TGCGCCAGCAGCCACCCCTCGACAGGGAGGCAAGAGACCCAGTACTTC
>TRBD2|-|TRBV18|TRBJ2-7
CASSPETSGRASEQYF
TGTGCCAGCTCACCGGAGACTAGCGGGAGGGCAAGCGAGCAGTACTTC
>TRBD1|-|TRBV6-1|TRBJ1-2
CASSDHPEQGAVGYTF
TGTGCCAGCAGTGATCATCCGGAACAGGGGGCGGTTGGCTACACCTTC
>TRBD1|-|TRBV7-8|TRBJ2-7
CASSLFGSTGTETYEQYF
TGTGCCAGCAGCTTATTCGGTTCGACCGGGACAGAGACCTACGAGCAGTACTTC
>-|-|TRBV9|TRBJ2-7
CASSVAPGYEQYF
TGTGCCAGCAGCGTAGCTCCGGGCTACGAGCAGTACTTC
>-|few|TRBV5-5|TRBJ1-1
CASSADILGRDTEAFF
TGTGCCAGCAGCGCCGACATCCTAGGCAGGGACACTGAAGCTTTCTTT
>-|-|TRBV14|TRBJ1-5
CASSQDWGVGNQPQHF
TGTGCCAGCAGCCAAGATTGGGGGGTCGGCAATCAGCCCCAGCATTTT
>TRBD2|-|TRBV29-1|TRBJ2-1
CSVVSREGPRNEQFF
TGCAGCGTTGTTTCGCGGGAGGGCCCTCGGAATGAGCAGTTCTTC
>-|-|TRBV9|TRBJ2-7
CASSVGQVRGEQYF
TGTGCCAGCAGCGTAGGACAGGTCCGCGGGGAGCAGTACTTC
>-|-|TRBV7-2|TRBJ2-7
CASSRRREVPYEQYF
TGTGCCAGCAGCCGGCGGAGGGAAGTGCCCTACGAGCAGTACTTC
>-|-|TRBV11-2|TRBJ1-2
CASSLLSGAYGYTF
TGTGCCAGCAGCTTATTGTCAGGGGCATATGGCTACACCTTC
>TRBD1|-|TRBV11-3|TRBJ2-7
CASSLALGTGNYEQYF
TGTGCCAGCAGCTTGGCACTCGGGACAGGGAATTACGAGCAGTACTTC
>-|-|TRBV25-1|TRBJ2-7
CASSESLAGSYGQYF
TGTGCCAGCAGTGAATCCCTGGCAGGGTCCTACGGGCAGTACTTC
>TRBD2|-|TRBV27|TRBJ2-3
CASSLTSGRPPSTDTQYF
TGTGCCAGCAGTTTAACTAGCGGGAGGCCCCCTAGCACAGATACGCAGTATTTT
>-|-|TRBV2|TRBJ1-1
CASSEAQVPGAEAFF
TGTGCCAGCAGTGAAGCGCAGGTGCCTGGCGCTGAAGCTTTCTTT
>TRBD1|-|TRBV25-1|TRBJ1-2
CASSDHNEGTVSYGYTF
TGTGCCAGCAGTGACCATAACGAAGGGACAGTGAGTTATGGCTACACCTTC
>-|-|TRBV19|TRBJ1-2
CASSIGGTYGYTF
TGTGCCAGTAGTATAGGCGGGACTTATGGCTACACCTTC
>-|few|TRBV30|TRBJ2-1
CAWTKGLPGHNEQFF
TGTGCCTGGACCAAGGGGCTTCCCGGGCACAATGAGCAGTTCTTC
>-|-|TRBV5-1|TRBJ2-2
CASSLAGRVNTGELFF
TGCGCCAGCAGCTTGGCGGGCAGGGTGAACACCGGGGAGCTGTTTTTT
>-|-|TRBV10-3|TRBJ1-1
CAIRRALGTEAFF
TGTGCCATCCGCAGGGCGTTGGGAACTGAAGCTTTCTTT
>-|-|TRBV2|TRBJ2-5
CASSEWVGGQETQYF
TGTGCCAGCAGTGAATGGGTAGGGGGCCAAGAGACCCAGTACTTC
>TRBD1|few|TRBV18|TRBJ1-4
CASSPGGQGEKLFF
TGTGCCAGCTCACCGGGGGGACAGGGCGAGAAACTGTTTTTT
>-|-|TRBV5-1|TRBJ1-1
CASSLGQVNTEAFF
TGCGCCAGCAGCTTGGGACAAGTGAACACTGAAGCTTTCTTT
>-|-|TRBV18|TRBJ1-2
CASSPPGVYGYTF
TGTGCCAGCTCACCACCAGGAGTCTATGGCTACACCTTC
>-|-|TRBV10-3|TRBJ1-2
CAITPTDFNYGYTF
TGTGCCATCACCCCGACAGACTTTAACTATGGCTACACCTTC
>TRBD1|-|TRBV5-1|TRBJ1-3
CASSRKTGESGNTIYF
TGCGCCAGCAGCCGGAAAACAGGGGAGTCTGGAAACACCATATATTTT
>TRBD1|-|TRBV5-1|TRBJ2-6
CASSSTGAGSGANVLTF
TGCGCCAGCAGCTCGACAGGGGCAGGCTCTGGGGCCAACGTCCTGACTTTC
>TRBD1|-|TRBV6-1|TRBJ2-7
CASSEGQVF
TGTGCCAGCAGTGAGGGACAGGTCTTC
>-|-|TRBV6-5|TRBJ2-7
CASSPDGRTEGRQYF
TGTGCCAGCAGCCCGGACGGGCGGACGGAGGGACGGCAGTACTTC
>TRBD1|-|TRBV7-2|TRBJ2-3
CASSWRGTGGATDTQYF
TGTGCCAGCAGCTGGCGCGGGACAGGGGGGGCCACAGATACGCAGTATTTT
>-|once|TRBV7-8|TRBJ2-1
CASSPRRVPYNEQFF
TGTGCCAGCAGCCCACGGAGAGTTCCCTACAATGAGCAGTTCTTC
>TRBD2|once|TRBV25-1|TRBJ2-5
CASSLPGLAETQYF
TGTGCCAGCAGTTTACCGGGACTAGCGGAGACCCAGTACTTC